This T cell receptor (beta chain) was profiled in a study of blood T cell repertoires in COVID-19. This CDR3 region has 15 residues. Germline CDR1 reads MNHNS; CDR2 reads SASEGT. V was clipped by 3 bases and J by 5 bases, with 14 bases between them. Libraries were prepared by immunoSEQ multiplex PCR; TCRdb keeps only in-frame clonotypes and omits some of them. Among roughly 120,000 clones listed, less than 85% were seen once. The sequenced material came from peripheral blood. The sequence derives from a man younger than 45 with acute or convalescent COVID-19. The rearrangement joins TRBV6-1 to TRBJ2-1; a possible D gene is TRBD2 (6 bases). The CDR3: CASSEDYYLNNEQFF. The DNA of the CDR3 is TGTGCCAGCAGTGAGGACTACTATCTTAACAATGAGCAGTTCTTC.